This T cell receptor (beta chain) was sequenced for a study of T cells in Graves' hyperthyroidism and ophthalmopathy. What was amplified from RNA transcripts were TCR beta CDR3 regions. HTBI primers were employed in a first-round RT-PCR of the TCR CDR3. TCRdb itself ran the multiplex PCR reads through MiXCR, one entry per CDR3 protein. In the table there are about 350,000 distinct CDR3 sequences, approximately 13% of which are singletons. Looked up from germline, CDR1 is SGHAT and CDR2 is FQDESV (reference sequence). V lost 4 bases to trimming and J lost 5 bases; unmatched junction nucleotides: 5. The CDR3 has 15 residues. In its sample, this clonotype was seen many times.

Source material: blood. The sequence derives from a woman in her 30s with Graves' hyperthyroidism. The chain links TRBV11-1 to TRBJ2-1; 10 bases fit TRBD2. CDR3 DNA sequence: TGTGCCAGCAGCTCCGGACTAGCGGTAAACAATGAGCAGTTCTTC. It translates to CASSSGLAVNNEQFF.